This TCR beta chain originates from a study of blood T cell repertoires in COVID-19. Study summary: Samples representing acute and convalescent COVID-19 were sourced from the United States, Italy and Spain. From T cells, B-cell-depleted T cells, or PBMCs came the material, which was cDNA or gDNA.

Authors' analysis steps: Estimation of nucleated cell counts relied on the amplification of reference gene primers. The table came from immunoSEQ multiplex PCR; TCRdb's copy has only in-frame clones and leaves some out. That table supplies the V and J calls and clone size; D and trimming were determined from the DNA. The repertoire includes roughly 150,000 clones, roughly three quarters of them detected once, and around 8.7% sits in the top ten. Germline values: CDR1 SGHTA, CDR2 FQGTGA. The length of the CDR3 is 13 residues. V shed 5 bases and J shed 8 bases, with 14 bases lying between them. The sample taken for sequencing was peripheral blood. The origin of this receptor is a man aged 45-60 years with active or convalescent COVID-19. This rearrangement joins TRBV7-3 to TRBJ2-3; a weak D match, TRBD2 (5 bases). The CDR3 here is CASSPPSGGTQYF. In DNA form, the CDR3 reads TGTGCCAGCAGCCCCCCCAGCGGCGGTACGCAGTATTTT.